Listed below are T cell receptor beta chains from one sample, sequenced in a study of cytomegalovirus exposure and HLA in healthy donors. Produced via immunoSEQ multiplex PCR; TCRdb's table is partial and in-frame only. The sample has fewer than 250,000 clones; about four fifths are singletons. Sequenced material: PBMCs. Receptor source: a woman in her twenties or thirties in good health and CMV-seropositive. CDR3s include the opening cysteine and the closing phenylalanine or tryptophan. The D gene is left open where the match is weak. Not all rows give a size; the values are once, few, many and, for expanded clones, a class.

D gene	clone size	V gene	J gene	CDR3 protein	CDR3 DNA
NA	NA	TRBV15	TRBJ2-7	CATSRDPAYEQYF	TGTGCCACCAGCAGAGACCCGGCCTACGAGCAGTACTTC
NA	NA	TRBV5-6	TRBJ2-2	CASSLQAAFNTGELFF	TGTGCCAGCAGCTTGCAAGCGGCTTTCAACACCGGGGAGCTGTTTTTT
NA	NA	TRBV6-6	TRBJ2-7	CASSRQSSYEQYF	TGTGCCAGCAGTCGACAGAGTTCCTACGAGCAGTACTTC
NA	NA	TRBV7-2	TRBJ2-5	CASSSGASGGGETQYF	TGTGCCAGCAGCTCCGGGGCTAGCGGAGGGGGGGAGACCCAGTACTTC
NA	NA	TRBV4-1	TRBJ2-5	CASSRFSRDYQETQYF	TGCGCCAGCAGCCGATTTTCCCGGGACTACCAAGAGACCCAGTACTTC
NA	few	TRBV7-9	TRBJ2-7	CASSLVGQTNEQYF	TGTGCCAGCAGCTTAGTCGGACAGACGAACGAGCAGTACTTC
TRBD1	NA	TRBV5-1	TRBJ2-1	CASSLPKVRGNNEQFF	TGCGCCAGCAGCTTGCCAAAAGTCAGGGGGAACAATGAGCAGTTCTTC
NA	few	TRBV4-1	TRBJ1-5	CASSQDDRVQHQPQHF	TGCGCCAGCAGCCAAGATGACCGGGTGCAGCATCAGCCCCAGCATTTT
NA	NA	TRBV28	TRBJ2-3	CASSSTVWSSTDTQYF	TGTGCCAGCAGTTCCACGGTTTGGTCTAGCACAGATACGCAGTATTTT
TRBD2	NA	TRBV10-2	TRBJ2-3	CASRAGLAVTDTQYF	TGCGCCAGCAGAGCGGGACTAGCGGTCACAGATACGCAGTATTTT
NA	NA	TRBV28	TRBJ1-2	CASSLGGDNGYTF	TGTGCCAGCAGTTTGGGAGGGGACAATGGCTACACCTTC
NA	NA	TRBV7-2	TRBJ1-2	CASSLASGDGYTF	TGTGCCAGCAGCTTAGCCTCAGGGGACGGCTACACCTTC
TRBD2	NA	TRBV2	TRBJ2-3	CASKRGSGGTDTQYF	TGTGCCAGCAAAAGAGGGAGCGGGGGCACAGATACGCAGTATTTT
TRBD1	NA	TRBV4-1	TRBJ2-3	CASSQGRIRDRGFTDTQYF	TGCGCCAGCAGCCAAGGACGTATTCGGGACAGGGGCTTCACAGATACGCAGTATTTT
NA	once	TRBV2	TRBJ1-6	CASSYAGARSPLHF	TGTGCCAGCAGTTATGCAGGGGCTAGGTCACCCCTCCACTTT
TRBD1	NA	TRBV9	TRBJ2-5	CASSALQGQGETQYF	TGTGCCAGCAGCGCCCTCCAGGGACAGGGGGAGACCCAGTACTTC
TRBD2	NA	TRBV5-6	TRBJ2-5	CASSGKSGLAGAGQYF	TGTGCCAGCAGCGGAAAATCGGGACTAGCGGGAGCTGGGCAGTACTTC
NA	NA	TRBV6-6	TRBJ2-7	CASREGSSSYEQYF	TGTGCCAGCAGGGAGGGATCAAGCTCCTACGAGCAGTACTTC
NA	NA	TRBV12-5	TRBJ2-2	CASGLVEGETGELFF	TGTGCTAGTGGTTTGGTAGAGGGGGAGACCGGGGAGCTGTTTTTT
NA	once	TRBV6-5	TRBJ1-1	CASSYLTTAEAFF	TGTGCCAGCAGTTACTTGACAACTGCTGAAGCTTTCTTT
NA	NA	TRBV5-6	TRBJ2-1	CASSLGNRKIYNEQFF	TGTGCCAGCAGCTTGGGGAACAGGAAGATCTACAATGAGCAGTTCTTC
NA	NA	TRBV5-1	TRBJ2-7	CASSLGQSYEQYF	TGCGCCAGCAGCTTGGGACAGTCCTACGAGCAGTACTTC
TRBD2	NA	TRBV14	TRBJ2-1	CASSQELGTSGLWLFF	TGTGCCAGCAGCCAAGAATTGGGGACTAGCGGCCTGTGGCTGTTCTTC
NA	NA	TRBV28	TRBJ2-7	CASSLGGGGGPYEQYF	TGTGCCAGCAGTTTAGGGGGTGGAGGGGGCCCCTACGAGCAGTACTTC
NA	NA	TRBV11-1	TRBJ2-6	CASSLGHISGANVLTF	TGTGCCAGCAGCTTAGGACACATCTCTGGGGCCAACGTCCTGACTTTC
TRBD2	NA	TRBV5-1	TRBJ2-5	CASSLALAGLYARETQYF	TGCGCCAGCAGCTTGGCGCTAGCGGGTCTCTACGCCCGAGAGACCCAGTACTTC
NA	few	TRBV28	TRBJ2-4	CASRVRGGNIQYF	TGTGCCAGCAGAGTCAGGGGTGGGAACATTCAGTACTTC
TRBD2	NA	TRBV5-1	TRBJ2-7	CASSLGDYHEQYF	TGCGCCAGCAGCTTGGGGGACTACCACGAGCAGTACTTC
NA	NA	TRBV2	TRBJ2-7	CASSEGRTSSYEQYF	TGTGCCAGCAGTGAGGGGAGGACAAGCTCCTACGAGCAGTACTTC
NA	NA	TRBV27	TRBJ1-5	CASSLSRNQPQHF	TGTGCCAGCAGTTTATCCAGAAATCAGCCCCAGCATTTT
NA	NA	TRBV15	TRBJ2-3	CATSRDLSGKLADTQYF	TGTGCCACCAGCAGAGATCTATCGGGGAAGTTGGCAGATACGCAGTATTTT
NA	NA	TRBV7-8	TRBJ1-4	CASGLSTTNEKLFF	TGTGCCAGCGGCCTCTCAACAACTAATGAAAAACTGTTTTTT
TRBD1	once	TRBV28	TRBJ1-2	CASSSGTDLYGYTF	TGTGCCAGCAGTTCCGGGACAGACCTATATGGCTACACCTTC
NA	few	TRBV7-9	TRBJ2-7	CASSLGTDSEQYF	TGTGCCAGCAGCTTAGGGACAGACTCCGAGCAGTACTTC
NA	NA	TRBV6-5	TRBJ1-2	CASSPAGEGYGYTF	TGTGCCAGCAGTCCCGCAGGGGAGGGGTATGGCTACACCTTC
TRBD2	NA	TRBV7-9	TRBJ2-7	CASSLVGGGEQYF	TGTGCCAGCAGCTTAGTCGGGGGGGGCGAGCAGTACTTC
NA	NA	TRBV19	TRBJ2-3	CASSVGEGISDTQYF	TGTGCCAGTAGTGTCGGTGAGGGAATTTCAGATACGCAGTATTTT
TRBD2	NA	TRBV2	TRBJ2-7	CASGTSGRYEQYF	TGTGCCAGCGGGACTAGCGGAAGATACGAGCAGTACTTC
TRBD2	once	TRBV28	TRBJ2-4	CASSGLAGAKNIQYF	TGTGCCAGCAGTGGACTAGCGGGAGCAAAAAACATTCAGTACTTC
TRBD1	few	TRBV19	TRBJ2-7	CASSTREGTGAHEQYF	TGTGCCAGTAGTACCCGGGAGGGGACAGGGGCTCACGAGCAGTACTTC
TRBD1	once	TRBV5-4	TRBJ1-1	CASSLDPGGTEAFF	TGTGCCAGCAGCTTGGATCCAGGGGGCACTGAAGCTTTCTTT
NA	NA	TRBV5-5	TRBJ1-6	CASSLTGNNSPLHF	TGTGCCAGCAGCTTGACAGGGAACAATTCACCCCTCCACTTT
NA	NA	TRBV6-6	TRBJ1-1	CASSYEAGTEAFF	TGTGCCAGCAGTTACGAGGCTGGGACTGAAGCTTTCTTT
TRBD1	NA	TRBV10-3	TRBJ1-1	CAISEGGDRGGTEAFF	TGTGCCATCAGTGAGGGGGGGGACAGGGGCGGCACTGAAGCTTTCTTT
NA	NA	TRBV5-1	TRBJ1-6	CASSLRSQSSYNSPLHF	TGCGCCAGCAGCTTAAGGTCACAGAGCTCCTATAATTCACCCCTCCACTTT
NA	NA	TRBV5-6	TRBJ1-2	CASNAGSYGYTF	TGTGCCAGCAACGCAGGGTCCTATGGCTACACCTTC
TRBD1	once	TRBV9	TRBJ1-1	CASSDQQGGGTEAFF	TGTGCCAGCAGCGATCAACAGGGGGGAGGCACTGAAGCTTTCTTT
NA	NA	TRBV28	TRBJ2-7	CASSFWGRGTYEQYF	TGTGCCAGCAGTTTTTGGGGGAGGGGGACCTACGAGCAGTACTTC
NA	many	TRBV6-1	TRBJ2-4	CASSEGEKDIQYF	TGTGCCAGCAGTGAAGGGGAGAAGGACATTCAGTACTTC
NA	once	TRBV30	TRBJ2-1	CAWSRGDRVEGEQFF	TGTGCCTGGAGTAGGGGTGACAGGGTGGAGGGTGAGCAGTTCTTC
NA	NA	TRBV9	TRBJ1-1	CASSVTTLNTEAFF	TGTGCCAGCAGCGTGACGACATTGAACACTGAAGCTTTCTTT
NA	NA	TRBV25-1	TRBJ1-1	CASSYGGTEAFF	TGTGCCAGCAGTTATGGAGGCACTGAAGCTTTCTTT
NA	NA	TRBV5-1	TRBJ2-7	CAGSFGGYEQYF	TGCGCCGGCAGCTTCGGCGGCTACGAGCAGTACTTC
NA	NA	TRBV13	TRBJ2-3	CASSLRGTGEDTQYF	TGTGCCAGCAGCTTACGCGGGACGGGGGAAGATACGCAGTATTTT